Reported below is one T cell receptor beta chain. The antigen is undetermined. CD45RO-negative CD8 cells positively selected for CCR7 made up the naive population, which excluded terminally differentiated effector memory CD45RA+ cells. This CDR3 is built from 15 residues. Looked up from germline, CDR1 is SEHNR and CDR2 is FQNEAQ (reference sequence). The V end was cut by 4 bases, the J end by 3 bases, with 15 bases between. The record originates from a study of shared clonotypes between healthy human individuals. Study conclusions and caveats: When compared with the clonotypes that were shared by all four sorted-subset donors, the non-shared clonotypes turned out to have lower generation probabilities. Naive subsets usually exceeded memory subsets in estimated richness.

The repertoire was sequenced with immunoSEQ multiplex PCR; TCRdb's copy has only in-frame clones and lacks some. In the table there are some 2,100,000 clones, approximately 94% of which are singletons. Sequenced: naive CD8+ T cells from PBMCs. The V gene is TRBV7-9, the J gene TRBJ2-5; tentatively, D is TRBD1 (6 bases). This TCR derives from a man between 18 and 29 years old in good health. Some clones in this sample may be carry-over from other donors' samples. This CDR3 is CASSSLRDTKETQYF. The CDR3, as DNA: TGTGCCAGCAGCTCCCTCCGGGACACAAAAGAGACCCAGTACTTC.